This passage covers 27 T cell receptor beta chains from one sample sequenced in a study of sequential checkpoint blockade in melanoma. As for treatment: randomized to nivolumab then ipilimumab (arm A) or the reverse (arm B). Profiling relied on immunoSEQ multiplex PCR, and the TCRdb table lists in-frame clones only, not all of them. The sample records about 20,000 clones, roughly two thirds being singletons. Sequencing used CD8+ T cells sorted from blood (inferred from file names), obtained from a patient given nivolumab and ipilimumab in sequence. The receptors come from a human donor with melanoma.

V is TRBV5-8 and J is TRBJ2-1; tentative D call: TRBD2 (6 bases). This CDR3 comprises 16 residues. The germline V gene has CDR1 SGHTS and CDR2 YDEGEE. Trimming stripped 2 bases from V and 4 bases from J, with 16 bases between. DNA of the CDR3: TGTGCCAGCAGCTTAGGAGGGCAGGGCCTGTACAATGAGCAGTTCTTC. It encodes CASSLGGQGLYNEQFF.

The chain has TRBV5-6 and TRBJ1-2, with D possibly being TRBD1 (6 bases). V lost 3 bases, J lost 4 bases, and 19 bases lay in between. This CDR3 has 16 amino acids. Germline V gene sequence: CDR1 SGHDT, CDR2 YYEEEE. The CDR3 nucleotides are TGTGCCAGCAGCTCTACTCAACAGGGTACCCTCTATGGCTACACCTTC. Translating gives CASSSTQQGTLYGYTF.

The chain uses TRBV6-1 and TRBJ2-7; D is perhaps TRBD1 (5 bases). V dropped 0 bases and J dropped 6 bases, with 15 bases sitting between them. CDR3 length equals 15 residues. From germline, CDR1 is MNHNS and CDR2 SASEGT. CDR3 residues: CASSEARQGRLEQYF. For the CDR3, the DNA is TGTGCCAGCAGTGAAGCGCGTCAGGGAAGGCTCGAGCAGTACTTC.

In nucleotides, the CDR3 is TGTGCCAGCAGTCAAGTACGGGACACCATATATTTT. Translated, it gives CASSQVRDTIYF. The chain combines TRBV25-1 with TRBJ1-3; D unresolved. CDR3 length equals 12 residues. Trimming took 5 bases from V and 8 from J, leaving 10 bases between them. Per the germline V gene, CDR1 is MGHDK and CDR2 is SYGVNS.

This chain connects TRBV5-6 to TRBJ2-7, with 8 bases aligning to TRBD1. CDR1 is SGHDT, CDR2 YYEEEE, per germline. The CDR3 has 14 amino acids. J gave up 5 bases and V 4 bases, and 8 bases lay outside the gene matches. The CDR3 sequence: CASSPWTGLNEQYF. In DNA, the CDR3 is TGTGCCAGCAGCCCGTGGACAGGGTTGAACGAGCAGTACTTC. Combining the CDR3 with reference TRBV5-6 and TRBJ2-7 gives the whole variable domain DAGVTQSPTHLIKTRGQQVTLRCSPKSGHDTVSWYQQALGQGPQFIFQYYEEEERQRGNFPDRFSGHQFPNYSSELNVNALLLGDSALYLCASSPWTGLNEQYFGPGTRLTVT.

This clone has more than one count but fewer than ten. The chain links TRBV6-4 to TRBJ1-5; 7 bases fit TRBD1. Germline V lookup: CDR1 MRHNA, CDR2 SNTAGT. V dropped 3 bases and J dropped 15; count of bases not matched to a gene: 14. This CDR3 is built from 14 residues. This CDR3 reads CASSEASEGAGSHF. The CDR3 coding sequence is TGTGCCAGCAGTGAAGCGTCGGAGGGGGCCGGGTCGCATTTT.

CDR3 in amino acids: CASSVQGDGYTF. The CDR3 DNA sequence: TGTGCCAGCAGCGTACAGGGGGATGGCTACACCTTC. This sequence joins TRBV9 and TRBJ1-2, with 7 bases fitting TRBD1. CDR1 and CDR2 (germline): SGDLS, YYNGEE. CDR3 size: 12 residues. The J segment lost 6 bases and the V segment lost 1 base, leaving 0 bases of the junction unmatched.

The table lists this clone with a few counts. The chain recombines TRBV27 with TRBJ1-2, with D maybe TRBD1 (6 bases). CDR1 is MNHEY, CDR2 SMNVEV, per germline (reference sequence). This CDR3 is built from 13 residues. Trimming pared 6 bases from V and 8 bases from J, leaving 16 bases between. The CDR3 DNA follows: TGTGCCAGCAGCGCCCAGCAGGGGTTGGGCTACACCTTC. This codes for CASSAQQGLGYTF.

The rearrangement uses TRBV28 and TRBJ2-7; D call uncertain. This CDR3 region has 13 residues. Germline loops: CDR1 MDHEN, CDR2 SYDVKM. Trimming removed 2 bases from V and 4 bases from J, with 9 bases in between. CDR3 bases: TGTGCCAGCAGTTTACTGGCAGGTTACGAGCAGTACTTC. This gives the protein CASSLLAGYEQYF.

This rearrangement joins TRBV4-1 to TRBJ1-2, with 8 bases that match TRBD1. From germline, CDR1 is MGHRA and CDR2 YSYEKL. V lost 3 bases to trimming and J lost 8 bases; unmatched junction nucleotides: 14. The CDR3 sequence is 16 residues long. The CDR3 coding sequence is TGCGCCAGCAGCCAGGACCCTCGGACAGGGTGGTACGGCTACACCTTC. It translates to CASSQDPRTGWYGYTF.

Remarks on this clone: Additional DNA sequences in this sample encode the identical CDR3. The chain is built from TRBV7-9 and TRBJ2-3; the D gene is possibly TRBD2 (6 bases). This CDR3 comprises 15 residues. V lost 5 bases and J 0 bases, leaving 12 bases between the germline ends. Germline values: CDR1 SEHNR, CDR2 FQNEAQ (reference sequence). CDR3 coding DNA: TGTGCCAGCAGCCCTCCGGGGGTCAGCACAGATACGCAGTATTTT. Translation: CASSPPGVSTDTQYF.

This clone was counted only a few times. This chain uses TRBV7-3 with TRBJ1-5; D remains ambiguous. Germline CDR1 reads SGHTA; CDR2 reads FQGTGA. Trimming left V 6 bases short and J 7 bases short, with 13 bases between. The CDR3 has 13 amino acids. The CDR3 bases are TGTGCCAGCAGTTTAGGCTGGTCCCAGCCCCAGCATTTT. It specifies CASSLGWSQPQHF.

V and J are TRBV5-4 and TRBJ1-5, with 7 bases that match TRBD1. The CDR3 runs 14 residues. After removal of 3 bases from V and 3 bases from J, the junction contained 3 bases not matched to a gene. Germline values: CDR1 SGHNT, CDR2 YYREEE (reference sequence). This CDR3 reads CASSSDRSNQPQHF. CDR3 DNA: TGTGCCAGCAGCTCGGACAGGTCCAATCAGCCCCAGCATTTT. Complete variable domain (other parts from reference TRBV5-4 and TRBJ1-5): ETGVTQSPTHLIKTRGQQVTLRCSSQSGHNTVSWYQQALGQGPQFIFQYYREEENGRGNFPPRFSGLQFPNYSSELNVNALELDDSALYLCASSSDRSNQPQHFGDGTRLSIL.

The CDR3 region is CASSLDYLGSDTQYF. Here the CDR3 DNA reads TGTGCCAGCAGCCTGGACTACCTGGGCTCAGATACGCAGTATTTT. The rearrangement uses TRBV11-3 and TRBJ2-3, with D possibly TRBD2 on 6 matching bases. CDR3 size: 15 residues. V lost 5 bases to trimming and J lost 4 bases, with 16 bases between them. Germline assignment: CDR1 SGHNT and CDR2 YENEEA.

The CDR3 here is CASSYREGPGELFF. Here the CDR3 DNA reads TGTGCCAGCAGTTACCGAGAGGGCCCCGGGGAGCTGTTTTTT. The chain uses TRBV6-5 and TRBJ2-2; D is possibly TRBD2 (5 bases). The V gene's germline CDR1 is MNHEY and CDR2 SVGAGI. The CDR3 has 14 residues. V lost 2 bases and J 6 bases, leaving 10 bases between the germline ends.

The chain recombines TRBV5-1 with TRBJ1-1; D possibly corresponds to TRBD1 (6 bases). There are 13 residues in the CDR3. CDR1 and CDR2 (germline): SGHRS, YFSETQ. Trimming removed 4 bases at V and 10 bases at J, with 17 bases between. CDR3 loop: CASSKGQMNGAFF. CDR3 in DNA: TGCGCCAGCAGCAAGGGACAAATGAACGGAGCTTTCTTT.

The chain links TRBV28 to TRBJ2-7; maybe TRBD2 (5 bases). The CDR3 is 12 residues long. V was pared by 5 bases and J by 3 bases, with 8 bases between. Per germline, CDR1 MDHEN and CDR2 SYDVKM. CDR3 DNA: TGTGCCAGCAGTCTGGACTTCTACGAGCAGTACTTC. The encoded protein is CASSLDFYEQYF.

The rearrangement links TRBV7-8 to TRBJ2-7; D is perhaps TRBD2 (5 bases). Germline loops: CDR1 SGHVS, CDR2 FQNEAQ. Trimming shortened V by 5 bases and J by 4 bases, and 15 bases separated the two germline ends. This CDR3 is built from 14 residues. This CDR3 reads CASSVLEIWYEQYF. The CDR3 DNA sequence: TGTGCCAGCAGCGTACTAGAGATTTGGTACGAGCAGTACTTC.

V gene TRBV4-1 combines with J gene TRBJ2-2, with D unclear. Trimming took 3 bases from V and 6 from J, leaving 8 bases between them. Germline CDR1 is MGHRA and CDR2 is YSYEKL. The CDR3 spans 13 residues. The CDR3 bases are TGCGCCAGCAGCCACACAATCCCCGGGGAGCTGTTTTTT. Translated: CASSHTIPGELFF.

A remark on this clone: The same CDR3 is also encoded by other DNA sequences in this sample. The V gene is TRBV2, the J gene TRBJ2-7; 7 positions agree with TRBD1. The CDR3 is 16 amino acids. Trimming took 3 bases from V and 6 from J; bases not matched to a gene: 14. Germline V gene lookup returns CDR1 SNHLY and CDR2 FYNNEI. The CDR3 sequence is CASSEAQGGVFSEQYF. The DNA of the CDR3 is TGTGCCAGCAGTGAGGCGCAAGGGGGCGTTTTTTCCGAGCAGTACTTC. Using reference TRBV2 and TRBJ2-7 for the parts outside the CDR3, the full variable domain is EPEVTQTPSHQVTQMGQEVILRCVPISNHLYFYWYRQILGQKVEFLVSFYNNEISEKSEIFDDQFSVERPDGSNFTLKIRSTKLEDSAMYFCASSEAQGGVFSEQYFGPGTRLTVT.

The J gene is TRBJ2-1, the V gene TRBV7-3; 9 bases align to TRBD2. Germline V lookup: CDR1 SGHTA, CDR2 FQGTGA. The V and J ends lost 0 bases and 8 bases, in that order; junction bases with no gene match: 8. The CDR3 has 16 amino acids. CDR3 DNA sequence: TGTGCCAGCAGCTTAACGGGCGGGGGGGCCGCAGATGAGCAGTTCTTC. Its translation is CASSLTGGGAADEQFF.

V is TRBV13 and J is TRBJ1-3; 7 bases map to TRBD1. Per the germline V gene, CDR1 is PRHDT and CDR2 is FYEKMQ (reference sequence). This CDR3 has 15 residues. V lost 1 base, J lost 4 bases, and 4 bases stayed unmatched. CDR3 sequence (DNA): TGTGCCAGCAGCTTAGTAGGGGGCGCCGGAAACACCATATATTTT. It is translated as CASSLVGGAGNTIYF.

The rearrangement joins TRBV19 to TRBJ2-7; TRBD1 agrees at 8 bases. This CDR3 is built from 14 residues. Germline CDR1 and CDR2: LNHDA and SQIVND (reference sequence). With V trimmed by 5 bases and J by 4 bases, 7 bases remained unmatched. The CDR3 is CASSLDRESYEQYF. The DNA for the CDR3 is TGTGCCAGTAGTCTGGACAGGGAATCTTACGAGCAGTACTTC. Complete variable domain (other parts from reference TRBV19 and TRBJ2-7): DGGITQSPKYLFRKEGQNVTLSCEQNLNHDAMYWYRQDPGQGLRLIYYSQIVNDFQKGDIAEGYSVSREKKESFPLTVTSAQKNPTAFYLCASSLDRESYEQYFGPGTRLTVT.

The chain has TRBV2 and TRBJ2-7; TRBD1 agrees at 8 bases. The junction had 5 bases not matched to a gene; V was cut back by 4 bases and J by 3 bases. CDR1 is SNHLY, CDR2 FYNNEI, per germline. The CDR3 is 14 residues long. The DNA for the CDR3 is TGTGCCAGCAGTGGCCCGGACAGGGTCTACGAGCAGTACTTC. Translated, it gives CASSGPDRVYEQYF.

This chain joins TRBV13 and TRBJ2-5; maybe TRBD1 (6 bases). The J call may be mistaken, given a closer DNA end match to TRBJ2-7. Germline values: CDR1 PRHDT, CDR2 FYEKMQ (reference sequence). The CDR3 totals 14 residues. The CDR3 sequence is CASSLGGLQGEQYF. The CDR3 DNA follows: TGTGCCAGCAGCTTAGGGGGTCTACAGGGCGAGCAGTACTTC.

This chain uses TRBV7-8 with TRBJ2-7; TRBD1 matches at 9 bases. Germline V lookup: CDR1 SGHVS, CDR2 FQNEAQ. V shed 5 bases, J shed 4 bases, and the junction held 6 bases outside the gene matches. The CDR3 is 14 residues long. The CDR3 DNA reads TGTGCCAGCAGCCCAGCGGGACAGGGTTACGAGCAGTACTTC. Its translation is CASSPAGQGYEQYF. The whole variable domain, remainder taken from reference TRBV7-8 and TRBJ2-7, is GAGVSQSPRYKVAKRGQDVALRCDPISGHVSLFWYQQALGQGPEFLTYFQNEAQLDKSGLPSDRFFAERPEGSVSTLKIQRTQQEDSAVYLCASSPAGQGYEQYFGPGTRLTVT.

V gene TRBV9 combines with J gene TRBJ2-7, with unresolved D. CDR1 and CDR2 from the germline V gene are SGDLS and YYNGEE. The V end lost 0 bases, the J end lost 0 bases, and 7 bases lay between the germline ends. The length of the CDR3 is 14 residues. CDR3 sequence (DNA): TGTGCCAGCAGCGTAGGGCCAGACTCCTACGAGCAGTACTTC. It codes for CASSVGPDSYEQYF.